The clone carrying this T cell receptor beta chain has a count of ten or more. The target antigen is unknown. The data were obtained in a study of tumor-infiltrating lymphocytes in primary liver carcinoma. From 450 to 550 ng total RNA, TCR beta cDNA was generated with a primer in the constant region. A slightly modified ARM-PCR protocol with three nested multiplex PCR rounds produced these TCR beta libraries. Investigators reported that the first two PCR rounds, at 10 cycles each, used TRBV1-TRBV30 forward primers with a C-beta reverse primer. TCRdb reprocessed the multiplex PCR reads with MiXCR, giving one entry per CDR3 protein. The sample yields 330,000 or so distinct CDR3 sequences, around three fifths seen once. Germline loops: CDR1 SGHAT, CDR2 FQNNGV. The V gene end was trimmed by 8 bases and the J gene end by 5 bases; junction bases not matched to a gene: 14. The CDR3 has 16 amino acids. The authors took blood RNA from unsorted whole blood and also extracted germline DNA.

Whole-study findings and limits: Tumor-adjacent and tumor-blood pairs overlapped less than tumor region pairs did.

Sequencing used peripheral blood. The chain employs TRBV11-2 and TRBJ2-5; 10 bases are a match to TRBD1. The receptor was isolated from a man aged 40-55 years with primary liver carcinoma and hepatitis B virus infection. CDR3 in DNA: TGTGCCAGCGTCATCGATGGGACAGGGGTCGGCGAGACCCAGTACTTC. Residues: CASVIDGTGVGETQYF.